This is a list of T cell receptor beta chains from one sample in a study of metastatic and nonmetastatic thyroid tumors. With MiXCR, TCRdb called clones anew from the PCR reads. This sample yields about 40,000 clones, of which about 16% are seen a single time; around 4% belongs to the top ten. The sequencing sample was made of blood. Every receptor here comes from a female donor with papillary thyroid cancer or a benign thyroid nodule (not recorded which). Some clones in this sample may be carry-over from other donors' samples. The CDR3 runs from the conserved cysteine through the conserved F or W. Each record gives: D gene, V gene, J gene, clone size, CDR3 protein, CDR3 DNA. The D gene is left open where the match is weak. Size is omitted from some rows. Given values are once, few, many or a class for expanded clones.

D: TRBD2; V: TRBV28; J: TRBJ2-7; size: few; CDR3: CASSQSGRGYEQYF; DNA: TGTGCCAGCAGTCAAAGCGGGAGAGGCTACGAGCAGTACTTC
D: .; V: TRBV11-2; J: TRBJ2-1; size: many; CDR3: CASGQGGNEQFF; DNA: TGTGCCAGCGGGCAGGGGGGAAATGAGCAGTTCTTC
D: .; V: TRBV12-3/TRBV12-4; J: TRBJ1-1; size: .; CDR3: CASSSPYSQGGAEAFF; DNA: TGTGCCAGCAGTTCCCCTTACTCACAGGGTGGTGCTGAAGCTTTCTTT
D: .; V: TRBV7-3; J: TRBJ2-7; size: many; CDR3: CASSSKESSFYEQYF; DNA: TGTGCCAGCAGTTCAAAGGAGAGTTCCTTCTACGAGCAGTACTTC
D: .; V: TRBV3-1; J: TRBJ2-1; size: many; CDR3: CASSQAASTTYNEQFF; DNA: TGTGCCAGCAGCCAAGCTGCCTCTACAACCTACAATGAGCAGTTCTTC
D: .; V: TRBV19; J: TRBJ1-2; size: many; CDR3: CASSHLLHKGSSYGYTF; DNA: TGTGCCAGTAGTCACCTGCTTCACAAGGGCTCGTCTTATGGCTACACCTTC
D: .; V: TRBV9; J: TRBJ2-1; size: .; CDR3: CASSPGAILFNQQFF; DNA: TGTGCCAGCAGCCCAGGGGCTATTCTCTTCAATCAGCAGTTCTTC
D: .; V: TRBV3-1; J: TRBJ2-3; size: .; CDR3: CASEPADTQYF; DNA: TGCGCCAGCGAGCCCGCAGATACGCAGTATTTT
D: .; V: TRBV29-1; J: TRBJ2-7; size: many; CDR3: CSVLGYEQYF; DNA: TGCAGCGTTTTAGGCTACGAGCAGTACTTC
D: TRBD1; V: TRBV5-1; J: TRBJ2-7; size: many; CDR3: CASGTDRIYEQYF; DNA: TGCGCCAGCGGCACGGACAGGATCTACGAGCAGTACTTC
D: .; V: TRBV6-1; J: TRBJ1-2; size: few; CDR3: CASTEQINYGYTF; DNA: TGTGCCAGCACAGAACAAATTAACTATGGCTACACCTTC
D: TRBD2; V: TRBV7-9; J: TRBJ2-3; size: many; CDR3: CASTPLAGESTDTQYF; DNA: TGTGCCAGCACCCCCTTAGCGGGAGAGAGCACAGATACGCAGTATTTT
D: .; V: TRBV11-1; J: TRBJ1-1; size: many; CDR3: CASSFLEGEAEAFF; DNA: TGTGCCAGCAGCTTCCTAGAGGGGGAGGCTGAAGCTTTCTTT
D: TRBD1; V: TRBV5-1; J: TRBJ1-4; size: many; CDR3: CASSSDPGQGNEKLFF; DNA: TGCGCCAGCAGCTCCGATCCGGGACAGGGTAATGAAAAACTGTTTTTT
D: TRBD1; V: TRBV9; J: TRBJ1-2; size: many; CDR3: CASSVAGTDLYGGYTF; DNA: TGTGCCAGCAGCGTAGCTGGGACAGATCTCTATGGAGGCTACACCTTC
D: .; V: TRBV7-2; J: TRBJ1-2; size: many; CDR3: CASSLSGYVPGYTF; DNA: TGTGCCAGCAGCCTATCAGGGTATGTTCCTGGCTACACCTTC
D: TRBD1; V: TRBV28; J: TRBJ1-2; size: few; CDR3: CASSLVSATGGFGYTF; DNA: TGTGCCAGCAGTTTAGTTTCGGCGACAGGGGGCTTTGGCTACACCTTC
D: TRBD1; V: TRBV11-1; J: TRBJ1-2; size: .; CDR3: CASSLVRTEGADGYTF; DNA: TGTGCCAGCAGCTTAGTTCGTACTGAGGGGGCTGATGGCTACACCTTC
D: .; V: TRBV30; J: TRBJ2-7; size: .; CDR3: CAWSAFPTTYEQYF; DNA: TGTGCCTGGAGCGCGTTCCCGACAACCTACGAGCAGTACTTC
D: TRBD1; V: TRBV20-1; J: TRBJ2-7; size: many; CDR3: CSARAVGQGAYEQYF; DNA: TGCAGTGCTAGAGCTGTCGGACAGGGGGCTTACGAGCAGTACTTC
D: .; V: TRBV30; J: TRBJ2-2; size: many; CDR3: CAQDRYTGELFF; DNA: TGTGCCCAGGACAGATATACCGGGGAGCTGTTTTTT
D: .; V: TRBV5-6; J: TRBJ2-7; size: once; CDR3: CASSLGRRTYEQYF; DNA: TGTGCCAGCAGCTTGGGTAGGCGGACCTACGAGCAGTACTTC
D: .; V: TRBV10-3; J: TRBJ2-3; size: .; CDR3: CPISEGGSRTDTQYF; DNA: TGTCCCATCAGTGAAGGCGGGTCCCGCACAGATACTCAGTATTTT
D: TRBD2; V: TRBV6-1; J: TRBJ2-1; size: many; CDR3: CASRSQAGLSYNEQFF; DNA: TGTGCCAGCAGGTCACAAGCGGGATTATCCTACAATGAGCAGTTCTTC
D: TRBD1; V: TRBV2; J: TRBJ1-5; size: many; CDR3: CASRRSPGGWGNQPQHF; DNA: TGTGCCAGCAGACGCTCCCCAGGGGGCTGGGGCAATCAGCCCCAGCATTTT
D: .; V: TRBV7-2; J: TRBJ2-1; size: few; CDR3: CASSSQRYNEQFF; DNA: TGTGCCAGCAGCTCCCAGCGTTACAATGAGCAGTTCTTC
D: .; V: TRBV29-1; J: TRBJ2-7; size: many; CDR3: CSAGAIYEQYF; DNA: TGCAGCGCAGGGGCCATCTACGAGCAGTACTTC
D: .; V: TRBV20-1; J: TRBJ2-7; size: .; CDR3: CSAPGQFKQSYEQYF; DNA: TGCAGTGCTCCCGGACAGTTCAAACAATCCTACGAGCAGTACTTC
D: .; V: TRBV5-1; J: TRBJ2-7; size: .; CDR3: CASKPQSGEQYF; DNA: TGCGCCAGCAAGCCCCAGTCGGGGGAGCAGTACTTC
D: TRBD2; V: TRBV6-2/TRBV6-3; J: TRBJ2-5; size: many; CDR3: CASSYGEAGGSQETQYF; DNA: TGTGCCAGCAGTTACGGGGAAGCGGGGGGCTCGCAAGAGACCCAGTACTTC
D: .; V: TRBV28; J: TRBJ2-3; size: few; CDR3: CASILEPGSDTQYF; DNA: TGTGCCAGCATCCTAGAACCAGGTTCAGATACTCAGTATTTT
D: .; V: TRBV5-5; J: TRBJ1-5; size: many; CDR3: CASSLEGVNQPQHF; DNA: TGTGCCAGCAGCTTGGAGGGAGTCAATCAGCCCCAGCATTTT
D: .; V: TRBV5-1; J: TRBJ2-4; size: many; CDR3: CASSLALGEQNIQYF; DNA: TGCGCCAGCAGCTTGGCGCTGGGGGAACAAAACATTCAGTACTTC
D: .; V: TRBV28; J: TRBJ1-2; size: many; CDR3: CASRTGTPLNYGYTF; DNA: TGTGCCAGCAGAACAGGGACCCCACTAAACTATGGCTACACCTTC
D: TRBD1; V: TRBV19; J: TRBJ1-5; size: many; CDR3: CASSKTGFNQPQHF; DNA: TGTGCCAGTAGCAAGACAGGGTTTAATCAGCCCCAGCATTTT
D: TRBD2; V: TRBV6-2/TRBV6-3; J: TRBJ2-5; size: many; CDR3: CASRTSGGAFETQYF; DNA: TGTGCCAGCAGAACTAGCGGGGGCGCGTTTGAGACCCAGTACTTC
D: .; V: TRBV19; J: TRBJ2-6; size: .; CDR3: CACRTREAGANVLTF; DNA: TGTGCCTGTAGGACCAGAGAGGCTGGGGCCAACGTCCTGACTTTC
D: .; V: TRBV14; J: TRBJ2-1; size: few; CDR3: CASAANNEHFF; DNA: TGTGCTTCTGCAGCCAACAATGAGCATTTCTTC
D: .; V: TRBV15; J: TRBJ2-7; size: many; CDR3: CATSRDPYEQYF; DNA: TGTGCCACCAGCAGAGACCCCTACGAGCAGTACTTC
D: TRBD1; V: TRBV12-3/TRBV12-4; J: TRBJ1-2; size: many; CDR3: CASHPRQGALGYTF; DNA: TGTGCCAGCCATCCGCGACAGGGGGCTTTGGGCTACACCTTC
D: .; V: TRBV28; J: TRBJ2-1; size: few; CDR3: CASILADRYNEQFF; DNA: TGTGCTAGCATTTTAGCGGACAGGTACAATGAGCAGTTCTTC
D: TRBD1; V: TRBV6-1; J: TRBJ2-7; size: few; CDR3: CASSRTGVDEQYF; DNA: TGTGCTAGCAGCAGGACAGGGGTGGACGAGCAGTACTTC
D: .; V: TRBV20-1; J: TRBJ1-2; size: many; CDR3: CSAHSTDPYGYTF; DNA: TGCAGTGCCCACTCCACGGACCCCTATGGCTACACCTTC
D: TRBD2; V: TRBV6-2/TRBV6-3; J: TRBJ2-3; size: few; CDR3: CASTYGERDTDTQYF; DNA: TGTGCCAGCACTTACGGTGAGCGGGACACAGATACGCAGTATTTT
D: TRBD2; V: TRBV9; J: TRBJ2-7; size: .; CDR3: CASSLGLAVTYEQYF; DNA: TGTGCCAGCAGCTTGGGACTAGCGGTGACCTACGAGCAGTACTTC
D: .; V: TRBV20-1; J: TRBJ2-5; size: .; CDR3: CSSRGWHGDFLLSRETQYF; DNA: TGCAGTTCCCGTGGGTGGCATGGAGATTTCCTCCTCTCGCGAGAGACCCAGTACTTC
D: TRBD2; V: TRBV6-1; J: TRBJ2-7; size: many; CDR3: CASSPTGGLLDEQYF; DNA: TGTGCCAGCAGCCCTACGGGGGGGCTTCTAGACGAGCAGTACTTC
D: .; V: TRBV12-3/TRBV12-4; J: TRBJ2-6; size: medium-sized; CDR3: CASSAGPGNVLTF; DNA: TGTGCCAGCAGTGCTGGACCGGGGAACGTCCTGACTTTC
D: .; V: TRBV28; J: TRBJ2-1; size: few; CDR3: CATRTVSYNEQFF; DNA: TGTGCCACCCGGACTGTTTCCTACAATGAGCAGTTCTTC
D: .; V: TRBV28; J: TRBJ1-1; size: .; CDR3: CASSPVLILLLSTEAFF; DNA: TGTGCCAGCAGCCCCGTACTGATACTGTTGCTGAGCACTGAAGCTTTCTTT
D: .; V: TRBV2; J: TRBJ1-5; size: few; CDR3: CASSSQVSVNQPQHF; DNA: TGCGCCAGCAGTTCACAGGTTTCAGTCAATCAGCCCCAGCATTTC
D: TRBD1; V: TRBV28; J: TRBJ1-3; size: few; CDR3: CASTSGQLGNTIYF; DNA: TGTGCCAGTACCTCGGGACAGTTAGGAAACACCATATATTTT
D: .; V: TRBV19; J: TRBJ2-2; size: many; CDR3: CASSIQGWGGELFF; DNA: TGTGCCAGTAGTATACAGGGATGGGGCGGGGAGCTGTTTTTT
D: .; V: TRBV5-4; J: TRBJ1-6; size: .; CDR3: CASSFGQSNNSPLHF; DNA: TGTGCCAGCAGCTTTGGCCAGTCGAATAATTCACCCCTCCACTTT
D: .; V: TRBV24-1; J: TRBJ1-5; size: many; CDR3: CATSDFRSGPQHF; DNA: TGTGCCACCAGTGATTTTCGTTCAGGGCCCCAGCATTTT
D: .; V: TRBV12-3/TRBV12-4; J: TRBJ1-1; size: many; CDR3: CASSPLVLLSNTEAFF; DNA: TGTGCCAGCAGTCCACTAGTCCTACTATCTAACACTGAAGCTTTCTTT
D: .; V: TRBV7-6; J: TRBJ2-7; size: many; CDR3: CASSPRAGGEQYF; DNA: TGTGCCAGCAGCCCTAGAGCAGGGGGGGAGCAGTACTTC
D: .; V: TRBV6-5; J: TRBJ2-7; size: .; CDR3: CACSNEGTWGVEQYF; DNA: TGTGCCTGCAGTAACGAAGGGACATGGGGCGTCGAGCAGTACTTC
D: .; V: TRBV4-1; J: TRBJ2-1; size: many; CDR3: CASSQEGGRGNEQFF; DNA: TGCGCCAGCAGCCAAGAGGGGGGCCGGGGCAATGAGCAGTTCTTC
D: TRBD2; V: TRBV11-1; J: TRBJ2-3; size: .; CDR3: CASSSWVAGSTYTQYF; DNA: TGTGCCAGCAGCTCCTGGGTAGCGGGAAGCACATATACGCAGTATTTT